Below, one T cell receptor beta chain is given with its context. CDR1 and CDR2 (germline): SGHRS, YFSETQ. Trimming left V 0 bases short and J 4 bases short, with 14 bases between. The CDR3 has 16 amino acids. This sample is part of a study of blood T cell repertoires in COVID-19. Produced via immunoSEQ multiplex PCR; TCRdb's table is partial and in-frame only. There are approximately 130,000 clones in the sample; under 85% occur only once, and more than 15% lies in the top ten. This chain connects TRBV5-1 to TRBJ2-4; tentatively, D is TRBD1 (5 bases). Sequenced: PBMCs or T cells enriched from blood (not recorded which). The sequence was collected from a man under 40 who had recovered from COVID-19. The CDR3 DNA follows: TGCGCCAGCAGCTTGGATATTCTAGGGGCAAAAAACATTCAGTACTTC. Protein product: CASSLDILGAKNIQYF.